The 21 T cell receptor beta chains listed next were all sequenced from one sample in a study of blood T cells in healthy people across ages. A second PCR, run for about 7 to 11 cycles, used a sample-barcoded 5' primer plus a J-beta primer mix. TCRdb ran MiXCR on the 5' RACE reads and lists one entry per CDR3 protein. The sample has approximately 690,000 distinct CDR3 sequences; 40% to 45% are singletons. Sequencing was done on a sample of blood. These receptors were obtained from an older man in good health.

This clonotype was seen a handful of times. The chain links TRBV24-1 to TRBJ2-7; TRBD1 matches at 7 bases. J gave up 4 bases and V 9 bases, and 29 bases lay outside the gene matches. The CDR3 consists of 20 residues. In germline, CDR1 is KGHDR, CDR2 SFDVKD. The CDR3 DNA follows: TGTGCCACCCGAGGAGTAGAGGGAAGGGGGCCAAGGGGCCGGAAATACGAGCAGTACTTC. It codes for CATRGVEGRGPRGRKYEQYF.

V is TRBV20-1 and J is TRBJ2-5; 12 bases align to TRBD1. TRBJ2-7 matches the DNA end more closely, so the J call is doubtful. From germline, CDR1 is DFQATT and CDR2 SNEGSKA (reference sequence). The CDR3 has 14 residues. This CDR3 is CSAEPGQGAYEQYF. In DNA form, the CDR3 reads TGCAGTGCGGAACCGGGACAGGGGGCGTACGAGCAGTACTTC.

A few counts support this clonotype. The CDR3 loop reads CASTPGQGNRAQYF. In DNA, the CDR3 is TGTGCCAGCACTCCGGGACAGGGGAACCGTGCGCAGTATTTT. The chain has TRBV12-3 or TRBV12-4 and TRBJ2-3; 10 nucleotides match TRBD1. V lost 7 bases, J lost 10 bases, and 11 bases stayed unmatched. The CDR3 is 14 residues long.

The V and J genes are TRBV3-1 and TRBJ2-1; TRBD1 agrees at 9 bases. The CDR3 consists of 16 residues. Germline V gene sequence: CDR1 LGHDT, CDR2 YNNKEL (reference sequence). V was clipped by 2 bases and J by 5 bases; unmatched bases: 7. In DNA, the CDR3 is TGTGCCAGCAGCCAACCCAGGACAGGGGTCAACAATGAGCAGTTCTTC. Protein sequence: CASSQPRTGVNNEQFF.

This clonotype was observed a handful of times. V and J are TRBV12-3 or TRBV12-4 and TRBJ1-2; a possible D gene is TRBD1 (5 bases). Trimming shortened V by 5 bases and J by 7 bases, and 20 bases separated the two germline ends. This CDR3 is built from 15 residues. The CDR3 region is CASSRWTAGVGGYTF. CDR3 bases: TGTGCCAGCAGTCGATGGACCGCGGGGGTGGGTGGCTACACCTTC.

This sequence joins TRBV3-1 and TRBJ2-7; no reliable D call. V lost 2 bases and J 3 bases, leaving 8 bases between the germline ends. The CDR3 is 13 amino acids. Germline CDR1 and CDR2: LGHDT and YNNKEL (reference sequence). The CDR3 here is CASSQTRLYEQYF. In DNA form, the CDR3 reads TGTGCCAGCAGCCAAACAAGGCTCTACGAGCAGTACTTC.

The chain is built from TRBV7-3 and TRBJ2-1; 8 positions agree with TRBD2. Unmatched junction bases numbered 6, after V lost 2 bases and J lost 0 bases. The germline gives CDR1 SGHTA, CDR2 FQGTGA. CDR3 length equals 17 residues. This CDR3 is CASSLGGLAGSYNEQFF. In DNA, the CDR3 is TGTGCCAGCAGCTTAGGGGGTCTAGCGGGCTCCTACAATGAGCAGTTCTTC.

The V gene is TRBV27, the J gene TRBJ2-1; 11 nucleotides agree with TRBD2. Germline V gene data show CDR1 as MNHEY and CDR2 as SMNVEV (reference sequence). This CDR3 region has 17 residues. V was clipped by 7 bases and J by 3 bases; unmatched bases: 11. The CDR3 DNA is TGTGCCAGCATCACTAGCGGGGGACAAGCTCACTACAATGAGCAGTTCTTC. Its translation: CASITSGGQAHYNEQFF.

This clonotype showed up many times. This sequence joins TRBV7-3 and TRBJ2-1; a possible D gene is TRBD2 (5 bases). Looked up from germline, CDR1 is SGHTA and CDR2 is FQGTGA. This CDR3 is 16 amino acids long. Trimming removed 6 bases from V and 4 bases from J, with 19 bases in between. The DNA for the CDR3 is TGTGCCAGCAGGGATATTTCAGGAGGCGGTTACAATGAGCAGTTCTTC. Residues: CASRDISGGGYNEQFF.

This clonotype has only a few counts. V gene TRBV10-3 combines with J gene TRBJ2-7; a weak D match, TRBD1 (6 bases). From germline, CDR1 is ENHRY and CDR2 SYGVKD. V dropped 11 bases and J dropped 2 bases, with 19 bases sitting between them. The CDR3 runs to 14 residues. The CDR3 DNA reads TGTGCCGCAAGTACAGGGTGGGACCCCTACGAGCAGTACTTC. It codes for CAASTGWDPYEQYF.

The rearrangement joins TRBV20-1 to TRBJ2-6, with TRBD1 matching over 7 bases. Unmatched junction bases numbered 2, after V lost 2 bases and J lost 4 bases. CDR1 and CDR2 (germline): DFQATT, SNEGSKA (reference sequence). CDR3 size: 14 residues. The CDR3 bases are TGCAGTGCTAGAACAGGGGTAGGGGCCAACGTCCTGACTTTC. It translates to CSARTGVGANVLTF.

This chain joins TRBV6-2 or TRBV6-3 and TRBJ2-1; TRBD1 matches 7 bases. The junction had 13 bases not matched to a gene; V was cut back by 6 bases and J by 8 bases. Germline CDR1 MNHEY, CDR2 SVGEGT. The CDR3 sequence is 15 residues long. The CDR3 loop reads CASRPYRGAGDEQFF. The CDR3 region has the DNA TGTGCCAGCAGGCCTTACAGGGGTGCGGGCGATGAGCAGTTCTTC.

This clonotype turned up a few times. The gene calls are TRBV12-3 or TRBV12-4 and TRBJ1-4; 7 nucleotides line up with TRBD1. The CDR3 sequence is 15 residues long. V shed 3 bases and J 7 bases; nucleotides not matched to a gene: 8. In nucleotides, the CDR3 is TGTGCCAGCAGTTTGGCAGGGGGAAGGGGTGAAAAACTGTTTTTT. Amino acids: CASSLAGGRGEKLFF.

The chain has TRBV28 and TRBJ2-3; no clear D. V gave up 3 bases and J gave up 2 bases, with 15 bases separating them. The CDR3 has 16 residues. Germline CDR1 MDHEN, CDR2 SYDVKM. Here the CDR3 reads CASSFFSSRNTDTQYF. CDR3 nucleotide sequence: TGTGCCAGCAGTTTTTTTTCCTCCCGAAACACAGATACGCAGTATTTT.

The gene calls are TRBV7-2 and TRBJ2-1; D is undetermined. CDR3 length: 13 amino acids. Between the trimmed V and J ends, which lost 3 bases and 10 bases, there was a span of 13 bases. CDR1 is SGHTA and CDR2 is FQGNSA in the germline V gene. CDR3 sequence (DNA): TGTGCCAGCAGCTTGGGCCGCCGGAAGGAGCAGTTCTTC. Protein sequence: CASSLGRRKEQFF.

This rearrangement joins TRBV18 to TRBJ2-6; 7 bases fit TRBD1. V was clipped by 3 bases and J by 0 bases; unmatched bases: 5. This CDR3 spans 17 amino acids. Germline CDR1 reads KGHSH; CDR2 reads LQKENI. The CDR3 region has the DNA TGTGCCAGCTCACCGTCCGGGACAGTCTCTGGGGCCAACGTCCTGACTTTC. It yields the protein CASSPSGTVSGANVLTF.

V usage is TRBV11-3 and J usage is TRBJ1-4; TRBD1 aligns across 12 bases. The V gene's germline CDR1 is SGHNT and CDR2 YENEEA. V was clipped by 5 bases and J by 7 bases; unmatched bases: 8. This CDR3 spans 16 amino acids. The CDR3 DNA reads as TGTGCCAGCAGCCCCGGGACAGGGGGCGAAGGTGAAAAACTGTTTTTT. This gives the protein CASSPGTGGEGEKLFF.

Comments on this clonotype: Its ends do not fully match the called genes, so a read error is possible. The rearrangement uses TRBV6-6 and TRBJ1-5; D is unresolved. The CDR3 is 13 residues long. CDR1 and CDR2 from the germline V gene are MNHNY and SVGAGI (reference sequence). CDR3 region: CACRTAPNQPQHF. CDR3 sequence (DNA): TGTGCCTGCAGGACGGCACCTAATCAGCCCCAGCATTTT.

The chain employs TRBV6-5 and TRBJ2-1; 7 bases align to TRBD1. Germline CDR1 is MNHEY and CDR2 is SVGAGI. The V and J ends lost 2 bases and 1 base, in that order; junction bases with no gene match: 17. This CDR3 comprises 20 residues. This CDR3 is CASSYTIPTGQWSSYNEQFF. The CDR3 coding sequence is TGTGCCAGCAGTTACACAATACCTACGGGACAGTGGAGTTCCTACAATGAGCAGTTCTTC.

The chain's CDR3 is CASSSSGGPLDTQYF. The CDR3 DNA follows: TGTGCCAGCAGTTCATCCGGGGGCCCGCTAGATACGCAGTATTTT. This chain connects TRBV6-5 to TRBJ2-3; D possibly uses TRBD1 or TRBD2 (6 bases each). CDR1 is MNHEY, CDR2 SVGAGI, per germline. V was trimmed by 4 bases and J by 5 bases, leaving 16 bases between them. CDR3 size: 15 residues.

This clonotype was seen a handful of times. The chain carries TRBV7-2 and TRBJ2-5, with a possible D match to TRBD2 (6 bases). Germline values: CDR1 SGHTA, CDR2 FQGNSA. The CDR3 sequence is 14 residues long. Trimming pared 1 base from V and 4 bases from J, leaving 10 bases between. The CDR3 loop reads CASSLGRAAETQYF. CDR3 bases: TGTGCCAGCAGCTTAGGGAGGGCAGCAGAGACCCAGTACTTC.